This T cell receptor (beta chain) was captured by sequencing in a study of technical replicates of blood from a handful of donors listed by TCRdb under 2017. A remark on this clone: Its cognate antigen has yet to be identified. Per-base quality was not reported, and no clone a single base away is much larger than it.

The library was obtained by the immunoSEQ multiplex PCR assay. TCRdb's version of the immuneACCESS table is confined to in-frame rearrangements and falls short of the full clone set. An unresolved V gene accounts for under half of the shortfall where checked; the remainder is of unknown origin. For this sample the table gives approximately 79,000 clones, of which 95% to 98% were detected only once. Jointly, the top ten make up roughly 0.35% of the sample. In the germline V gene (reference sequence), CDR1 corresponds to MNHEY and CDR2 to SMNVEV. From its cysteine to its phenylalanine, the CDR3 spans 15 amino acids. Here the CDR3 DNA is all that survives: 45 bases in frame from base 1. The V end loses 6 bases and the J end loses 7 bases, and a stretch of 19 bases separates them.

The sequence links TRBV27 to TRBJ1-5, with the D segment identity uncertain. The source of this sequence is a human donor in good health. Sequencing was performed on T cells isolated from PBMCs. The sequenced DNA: TGTGCCAGCAGAGAACCGGGTTCTATCCCCCAGCCCCAGCATTTT. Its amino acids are CASREPGSIPQPQHF.